Listed here are 5 T cell receptor beta chains from one sample, sequenced in a study of lymphopenia after photon versus proton radiotherapy. Here immunoSEQ multiplex PCR was the method, and the copy in TCRdb shows in-frame clones only, minus some. The sample holds 25,000 to 35,000 clones, roughly 90% seen once. The sequences come from peripheral blood, collected from a patient treated with photon-based radiotherapy. The receptors were gathered from a woman between 45 and 65 years old with pancreatic cancer.

The rearrangement uses TRBV28 and TRBJ1-1; 8 bases are shared with TRBD1. This CDR3 region has 15 residues. Germline loops: CDR1 MDHEN, CDR2 SYDVKM. Trimming at V came to 6 bases and at J to 0 bases, leaving 6 bases not matched to a gene. CDR3 DNA: TGTGCCAGCAGCACCCGGGACAGGATGAACACTGAAGCTTTCTTT. As protein: CASSTRDRMNTEAFF.

The V and J genes are TRBV18 and TRBJ2-5; TRBD1 matches 8 bases. The CDR3 has 14 residues. CDR1 and CDR2 from the germline V gene are KGHSH and LQKENI. V was clipped by 1 base and J by 2 bases; unmatched bases: 0. This CDR3 is CASSPRTGQETQYF. CDR3 nucleotides: TGTGCCAGCTCACCACGGACAGGGCAAGAGACCCAGTACTTC.

This chain uses TRBV6-1 with TRBJ1-5; TRBD1 aligns across 9 bases. CDR3 size: 14 residues. After removal of 2 bases from V and 7 bases from J, the junction contained 3 bases not matched to a gene. Germline values: CDR1 MNHNS, CDR2 SASEGT. The CDR3 DNA reads as TGTGCCAGCAGTGAACCGGGACAGGGACAGCCCCAGCATTTT. Its protein is CASSEPGQGQPQHF.

V and J are TRBV2 and TRBJ1-1; D gene ambiguous. Germline loops: CDR1 SNHLY, CDR2 FYNNEI. V gave up 3 bases and J gave up 11 bases, with 19 bases separating them. This CDR3 contains 14 residues. The chain's CDR3 is CASSDVGSDRWAFF. DNA of the CDR3: TGTGCCAGCAGTGATGTAGGGTCGGACCGTTGGGCTTTCTTT.

J is TRBJ2-1 and V is TRBV11-1, with 11 bases aligning to TRBD2. The CDR3 loop spans 15 amino acids. Germline V CDR1 and CDR2: SGHAT, FQDESV (reference sequence). V gave up 5 bases and J gave up 4 bases; unmatched junction bases: 4. The CDR3 loop is CASSPGTSGYNEQFF. In nucleotides, the CDR3 is TGTGCCAGCAGCCCCGGGACTAGCGGTTACAATGAGCAGTTCTTC.